Below, 31 T cell receptor beta chains from the same sample are listed, as sequenced in a study of CD8+CD57+ T cells in acquired aplastic anemia (dated by TCRdb to the late 2010s). TCRdb lists the instrument as Illumina HiSeq 2000. Genomic DNA served as template for TCR beta VDJ combination and CDR3 sequence profiling. The raw public data were reprocessed by TCRdb itself: fastp quality trimming at Q25, MiXCR clonotype calling, in-frame beta chains only. Every CDR3 protein is listed once, alongside the most common genes and DNA of its rows. In all, the sample holds approximately 200,000 distinct CDR3 sequences, and less than 65% of those were seen once. The ten biggest clones cover about 43% of the sample. The sequenced sample was sorted CD4+, CD8+, or CD8+CD57+ T cells (not recorded which) from PBMCs. The receptors shown here come from a human donor with severe aplastic anemia or a healthy control (not recorded which).

Of note for this clonotype: The junction departs from germline at one end; a sequencing error may be responsible. Here the CDR3 DNA reads TGCGCCAGCAGCCACGGGACAGGGGCCTTATTC. It specifies CASSHGTGALF. The gene calls are TRBV5-1 and TRBJ2-1; 10 bases align to TRBD1. CDR3 length: 11 amino acids. CDR1 is SGHRS and CDR2 is YFSETQ in the germline V gene. The variable domain in full, completed from reference TRBV5-1 and TRBJ2-1, reads KAGVTQTPRYLIKTRGQQVTLSCSPISGHRSVSWYQQTPGQGLQFLFEYFSETQRNKGNFPGRFSGRQFSNSRSEMNVSTLELGDSALYLCASSHGTGALFGPGTRLTVL.

The chain carries TRBV15 and TRBJ1-1; no reliable D call. The CDR3 is 14 amino acids. Germline V gene data show CDR1 as LNHNV and CDR2 as YYDKDF (reference sequence). The V end was cut by 1 base, the J end by 0 bases, with 6 bases between. The CDR3 loop reads CATSRVVMNTEAFF. The CDR3 DNA reads TGTGCCACCAGCAGAGTAGTGATGAACACTGAAGCTTTCTTT.

The chain uses TRBV7-9 and TRBJ1-5; D not resolved. This CDR3 has 15 residues. Germline V gene sequence: CDR1 SEHNR, CDR2 FQNEAQ (reference sequence). V was clipped by 5 bases and J by 6 bases, with 17 bases between them. The CDR3 spells CASSVGGFEGQPQHF. The CDR3 coding sequence is TGTGCCAGCAGCGTAGGCGGATTTGAGGGTCAGCCCCAGCATTTT.

This clonotype was found many times. The gene calls are TRBV9 and TRBJ2-5, with a possible D match to TRBD2 (7 bases). V was cut by 1 base and J by 1 base, with 11 bases left in between. Germline V gene lookup returns CDR1 SGDLS and CDR2 YYNGEE. This CDR3 is 15 amino acids long. CDR3 amino acids: CASSVIGGAQETQYF. In DNA form, the CDR3 reads TGTGCCAGCAGCGTAATTGGGGGGGCCCAAGAGACCCAGTACTTC.

This clonotype was found many times. The rearrangement links TRBV29-1 to TRBJ1-2; D remains unclear. The ends were cut back, 6 bases at V and 0 bases at J, with 23 bases in the middle. Germline values: CDR1 SQVTM, CDR2 ANQGSEA. This CDR3 contains 17 residues. The CDR3 nucleotides read TGCAGCGTCCCCGAGAGACAAGATTCAGAAACTAACTATGGCTACACCTTC. Translating it yields CSVPERQDSETNYGYTF. Together with reference TRBV29-1 and TRBJ1-2, the CDR3 gives the full variable domain: SAVISQKPSRDICQRGTSLTIQCQVDSQVTMMFWYRQQPGQSLTLIATANQGSEATYESGFVIDKFPISRPNLTFSTLTVSNMSPEDSSIYLCSVPERQDSETNYGYTFGSGTRLTVV.

V and J are TRBV20-1 and TRBJ2-5; the D is unclear. This CDR3 has 10 amino acids. CDR1 and CDR2 (germline): DFQATT, SNEGSKA (reference sequence). V dropped 4 bases and J dropped 5 bases, with 5 bases sitting between them. The CDR3 DNA reads as TGCAGTGCTACCGGGGAGACCCAGTACTTC. Translated: CSATGETQYF.

This clonotype was picked up a small number of times. The J gene is TRBJ2-3, the V gene TRBV9; D not resolved. The V end was cut by 1 base, the J end by 0 bases, with 12 bases between. The CDR3 totals 16 residues. Germline CDR1 and CDR2: SGDLS and YYNGEE. CDR3 coding DNA: TGTGCCAGCAGCGTACCCTCGGGCAGTAGCACAGATACGCAGTATTTT. It codes for CASSVPSGSSTDTQYF.

This clonotype was seen repeatedly, ten times or more. The gene calls are TRBV7-6 and TRBJ2-1; D is ambiguous. The CDR3 length is 14 residues. Per germline, CDR1 SGHVS and CDR2 FNYEAQ. Trimming removed 5 bases from V and 7 bases from J, with 15 bases in between. The CDR3 here is CASSPTRVGNEQFF. As DNA, the CDR3 is TGTGCCAGCAGCCCGACTCGGGTGGGAAATGAGCAGTTCTTC.

The CDR3 sequence: CASSWTDSNQPQHF. The CDR3 DNA is TGTGCCAGTAGTTGGACGGATAGCAATCAGCCCCAGCATTTT. This rearrangement joins TRBV19 to TRBJ1-5; no clear D. The CDR3 runs 14 residues. Germline CDR1 reads LNHDA; CDR2 reads SQIVND (reference sequence). V was shortened by 5 bases and J by 0 bases, with 8 bases between the two germline ends.

The genes are TRBV4-3 and TRBJ1-2, with 7 bases that match TRBD1. This CDR3 has 14 residues. Germline V gene data show CDR1 as LGHNA and CDR2 as YSLEER. V shed 0 bases, J shed 8 bases, and the junction held 6 bases outside the gene matches. CDR3 sequence: CASSQDTGVGGYTF. The CDR3 region has the DNA TGCGCCAGCAGCCAAGATACAGGGGTCGGGGGCTACACCTTC.

The chain is built from TRBV7-9 and TRBJ2-7; D may match TRBD1 or TRBD2 (7 bases each). Germline loops: CDR1 SEHNR, CDR2 FQNEAQ (reference sequence). CDR3 size: 14 residues. Trimming shortened V by 5 bases and J by 7 bases, and 18 bases separated the two germline ends. The CDR3 here is CASSGQAGDVEQYF. CDR3 sequence (DNA): TGTGCCAGCAGCGGACAGGCGGGGGATGTGGAGCAGTACTTC.

This clonotype was counted between two and nine times. With a much larger clone just one base away, this may be a read error. V and J are TRBV5-6 and TRBJ1-2, with a possible D match to TRBD1 (5 bases). CDR1 is SGHDT, CDR2 YYEEEE, per germline. V was trimmed by 3 bases and J by 1 base, leaving 16 bases between them. The length of the CDR3 is 16 residues. The DNA of the CDR3 is TGTGCCAGCAGCTCGACTCCCAGCAGGGATAACTATGGCTACACCTTC. As protein: CASSSTPSRDNYGYTF.

This rearrangement joins TRBV7-2 to TRBJ2-1; D ambiguous. The CDR3 has 10 amino acids. CDR1 and CDR2 (germline): SGHTA, FQGNSA. Trimming shortened V by 4 bases and J by 9 bases, and 4 bases separated the two germline ends. DNA of the CDR3: TGTGCCAGCAGCTCCGGTGAGCAGTTCTTC. It is translated as CASSSGEQFF.

This clonotype was counted many times. The V gene is TRBV12-3 or TRBV12-4, the J gene TRBJ1-3; D gene uncertain. The CDR3 covers 16 residues. With 6 bases removed from V and 0 bases from J, the gap between germline ends came to 15 bases. The CDR3 protein is CASRPGLMSSGNTIYF. CDR3 in DNA: TGTGCCAGCAGACCCGGACTGATGAGCTCTGGAAACACCATATATTTT.

The V call is TRBV2, the J call TRBJ1-6; 7 bases match TRBD1. The junction had 7 bases not matched to a gene; V was cut back by 4 bases and J by 7 bases. Germline V gene data show CDR1 as SNHLY and CDR2 as FYNNEI. This CDR3 has 15 amino acids. Here the CDR3 reads CASSVGDRENSPLHF. In DNA, the CDR3 is TGTGCCAGCAGTGTAGGCGACAGGGAGAATTCACCCCTCCACTTT.

This chain joins TRBV2 and TRBJ1-1; a possible D gene is TRBD1 (6 bases). Trimming stripped 10 bases from V and 11 bases from J, with 20 bases between. CDR3 length equals 12 residues. Germline-derived CDR1 and CDR2 are SNHLY and FYNNEI. CDR3 sequence (DNA): TGTGCCATCTGGGGGGAGGGGGGCCGGGCTTTCTTT. As protein: CAIWGEGGRAFF.

The chain is built from TRBV24-1 and TRBJ2-1; 10 bases map to TRBD2. The CDR3 is 17 amino acids. Germline V gene sequence: CDR1 KGHDR, CDR2 SFDVKD. V dropped 3 bases and J dropped 6; count of bases not matched to a gene: 10. CDR3 DNA sequence: TGTGCCACCAGTGATCCTAGCGGGGGAAGCGCCCTCAATGAGCAGTTCTTC. It specifies CATSDPSGGSALNEQFF.

This sequence joins TRBV20-1 and TRBJ2-3; TRBD2 is a possible D gene (6 bases). CDR1 is DFQATT and CDR2 is SNEGSKA in the germline V gene (reference sequence). This CDR3 has 16 residues. V dropped 0 bases and J dropped 7 bases, with 20 bases sitting between them. CDR3 protein: CSARDHTSPMGYTQYF. CDR3 DNA sequence: TGCAGTGCTAGAGATCACACTAGCCCCATGGGTTATACGCAGTATTTT.

The chain links TRBV19 to TRBJ2-7, with D hard to call. Germline V gene lookup returns CDR1 LNHDA and CDR2 SQIVND (reference sequence). The CDR3 consists of 17 residues. Trimming took 8 bases from V and 3 from J, leaving 26 bases between them. This CDR3 is CASGVTGSTRRHYEQYF. Written as DNA, the CDR3 is TGTGCCAGTGGTGTGACCGGGTCCACCCGAAGACACTACGAGCAGTACTTC.

The CDR3 region has the DNA TGTGCCACCCAGGAGGATTCCATGGGGAATCAGCCCCAGCATTTT. The encoded protein is CATQEDSMGNQPQHF. The chain joins TRBV2 to TRBJ1-5; D is uncertain. CDR3 length: 15 amino acids. Germline V lookup: CDR1 SNHLY, CDR2 FYNNEI. Between the trimmed V and J ends, which lost 10 bases and 4 bases, there was a span of 20 bases.

The chain employs TRBV15 and TRBJ2-5; D tentatively fits TRBD1 or TRBD2 (7 bases each). The length of the CDR3 is 16 residues. Trimming cost V 0 bases and J 4 bases, with 15 bases left between them. Germline V lookup: CDR1 LNHNV, CDR2 YYDKDF (reference sequence). CDR3: CATSRDATGRGETQYF. CDR3 nucleotides: TGTGCCACCAGCAGAGATGCGACAGGGAGGGGAGAGACCCAGTACTTC. Complete variable domain (other parts from reference TRBV15 and TRBJ2-5): DAMVIQNPRYQVTQFGKPVTLSCSQTLNHNVMYWYQQKSSQAPKLLFHYYDKDFNNEADTPDNFQSRRPNTSFCFLDIRSPGLGDTAMYLCATSRDATGRGETQYFGPGTRLLVL.

The chain uses TRBV29-1 and TRBJ2-7; 12 bases match TRBD1. The J segment lost 1 base and the V segment lost 8 bases, leaving 6 bases of the junction unmatched. In germline, CDR1 is SQVTM, CDR2 ANQGSEA. The CDR3 totals 14 residues. CDR3 loop: CSLGQGADSYEQYF. The CDR3, as DNA: TGCAGCTTGGGACAGGGGGCCGATTCCTACGAGCAGTACTTC.

Here the CDR3 reads CASSSVAGLGHEQYF. CDR3 DNA sequence: TGTGCCAGCAGTTCCGTGGCGGGACTAGGTCACGAGCAGTACTTC. V is TRBV2 and J is TRBJ2-7; 8 bases are shared with TRBD2. The CDR3 is 15 residues long. V dropped 5 bases and J dropped 5; count of bases not matched to a gene: 11. Germline CDR1 is SNHLY and CDR2 is FYNNEI.

This clonotype was recorded only once. J is TRBJ2-1 and V is TRBV24-1; D remains ambiguous. The CDR3 is 13 amino acids. Germline CDR1 KGHDR, CDR2 SFDVKD. V was shortened by 5 bases and J by 8 bases, with 12 bases between the two germline ends. The CDR3 DNA sequence: TGTGCCACCAGTGCCGACGGTCTCGATGAGCAGTTCTTC. It yields the protein CATSADGLDEQFF.

In its sample, this clonotype was seen a few times. A single base separates this from a much larger clone, so it may be a read error. V is TRBV7-9 and J is TRBJ2-7; D gene unclear. CDR3 size: 14 residues. Germline lookup yields CDR1 SEHNR and CDR2 FQNEAQ (reference sequence). As DNA, the CDR3 is TGTACCAGCACCCTAGAGGTCCGCTCCTACGAGCAGTACTTC. Residues: CTSTLEVRSYEQYF.

The table lists this clonotype with a count of one. J is TRBJ2-2 and V is TRBV7-9; D is possibly TRBD2 (5 bases). CDR1 and CDR2 (germline): SEHNR, FQNEAQ (reference sequence). Trimming pared 5 bases from V and 4 bases from J, leaving 14 bases between. The CDR3 is 15 amino acids. CDR3 sequence reads: CASSGPNRGTGELFF. The CDR3 DNA sequence: TGTGCCAGCAGCGGGCCCAATCGGGGCACCGGGGAGCTGTTTTTT.

The chain carries TRBV29-1 and TRBJ2-1; D may be TRBD2 (6 bases). The germline V gene has CDR1 SQVTM and CDR2 ANQGSEA. V gave up 8 bases and J gave up 10 bases, with 18 bases separating them. The CDR3 is 12 residues long. The CDR3 DNA is TGCAGCTCCTACTCGGGGGTGGGCGAGCAGTTCTTC. Protein: CSSYSGVGEQFF.

J is TRBJ2-3 and V is TRBV19; D unclear. There are 15 residues in the CDR3. With 5 bases removed from V and 1 base from J, the gap between germline ends came to 13 bases. Germline V CDR1 and CDR2: LNHDA, SQIVND (reference sequence). CDR3 loop: CASSSSTWGTDTQYF. CDR3 nucleotides: TGTGCCAGTAGTTCGTCTACTTGGGGCACAGATACGCAGTATTTT.

This clonotype was observed at least ten times. The chain recombines TRBV2 with TRBJ2-7; D is perhaps TRBD2 (5 bases). Deletions cut 11 bases from V and 4 bases from J, with 12 bases between. CDR3 length: 11 residues. The germline gives CDR1 SNHLY, CDR2 FYNNEI. The CDR3 region has the DNA TGTGCCGGCCGGACTGATTACGAGCAGTACTTC. Encoded protein: CAGRTDYEQYF.

The chain carries TRBV20-1 and TRBJ1-3; D uncertain. Per the germline V gene, CDR1 is DFQATT and CDR2 is SNEGSKA (reference sequence). Deletions cut 3 bases from V and 0 bases from J, with 6 bases between. The CDR3 runs to 13 residues. The CDR3 spells CSASDNSGNTIYF. The CDR3 nucleotides read TGCAGTGCTAGTGATAACTCTGGAAACACCATATATTTT.

The chain couples TRBV29-1 to TRBJ1-2; no clear D gene. The V gene's germline CDR1 is SQVTM and CDR2 ANQGSEA. Trimming took 8 bases from V and 3 from J, leaving 19 bases between them. The CDR3 is 14 residues long. The CDR3 nucleotides are TGCAGCTTAGTAGTACCGGCTGGGGACTATGGCTACACCTTC. Its protein product is CSLVVPAGDYGYTF.